Each of the 9 T cell receptor beta chains below was sequenced from the same sample in a study of CD8 T cells in ankylosing spondylitis. TCRdb itself ran the 5' RACE reads through MiXCR, one entry per CDR3 protein. The sample contains 40,000 or so distinct CDR3 sequences, less than 4% of which appear only once. Sequencing input: blood, either unsorted or a sorted T cell fraction (not recorded which). These receptors were taken from a male donor with ankylosing spondylitis or in good health (not recorded which).

This clonotype was seen repeatedly, ten times or more. The V gene is TRBV9, the J gene TRBJ2-2, with D perhaps TRBD1 (5 bases). Germline CDR1 and CDR2: SGDLS and YYNGEE. The CDR3 sequence is 17 residues long. Trimming took 0 bases from V and 1 from J, leaving 13 bases between them. This chain's CDR3 is CASSVVSGLWNTGELFF. CDR3 in DNA: TGTGCCAGCAGCGTAGTCTCAGGGTTATGGAACACCGGGGAGCTGTTTTTT.

This clonotype was observed at least ten times. The chain joins TRBV9 to TRBJ2-1; 7 bases fit TRBD1. The CDR3 extends over 17 amino acids. Germline CDR1 SGDLS, CDR2 YYNGEE. V gave up 4 bases and J gave up 2 bases; unmatched junction bases: 12. CDR3 coding DNA: TGTGCCAGCAGCCCCACTGAGAGGGGGCTAACCTACAATGAGCAGTTCTTC. The encoded protein is CASSPTERGLTYNEQFF. The variable domain in full, with the rest retrieved from reference TRBV9 and TRBJ2-1, is DSGVTQTPKHLITATGQRVTLRCSPRSGDLSVYWYQQSLDQGLQFLIQYYNGEERAKGNILERFSAQQFPDLHSELNLSSLELGDSALYFCASSPTERGLTYNEQFFGPGTRLTVL.

This clonotype appeared many times. This sequence joins TRBV9 and TRBJ2-2, with 7 bases lining up with TRBD2. V lost 6 bases to trimming and J lost 4 bases; unmatched junction nucleotides: 9. The CDR3 length is 15 residues. CDR1 and CDR2 from the germline V gene are SGDLS and YYNGEE. CDR3 sequence: CASTPGGGGTGELFF. The DNA for the CDR3 is TGTGCCAGCACCCCGGGAGGCGGGGGCACCGGGGAGCTGTTTTTT.

The V and J genes are TRBV9 and TRBJ2-3; D is tentatively TRBD1 or TRBD2 (5 bases each). V dropped 4 bases and J dropped 2 bases, with 20 bases sitting between them. CDR1 SGDLS and CDR2 YYNGEE come from the germline V gene. This CDR3 spans 17 amino acids. The CDR3 region is CASSRRGDPTHTDTQYF. For the CDR3, the DNA is TGTGCCAGCAGCAGGCGAGGGGACCCTACTCACACAGATACGCAGTATTTT.

This clonotype was recorded many times. J is TRBJ2-2 and V is TRBV9, with D maybe TRBD2 (5 bases). The CDR3 has 15 amino acids. V was pared by 4 bases and J by 0 bases, with 10 bases between. Germline-derived CDR1 and CDR2 are SGDLS and YYNGEE. CDR3 residues: CASSSASTNTGELFF. CDR3 sequence (DNA): TGTGCCAGCAGCTCGGCTAGCACGAACACCGGGGAGCTGTTTTTT. Complete variable domain (other parts from reference TRBV9 and TRBJ2-2): DSGVTQTPKHLITATGQRVTLRCSPRSGDLSVYWYQQSLDQGLQFLIQYYNGEERAKGNILERFSAQQFPDLHSELNLSSLELGDSALYFCASSSASTNTGELFFGEGSRLTVL.

At least ten counts were recorded for this clonotype. The genes are TRBV27 and TRBJ2-7, with unresolved D. Looked up from germline, CDR1 is MNHEY and CDR2 is SMNVEV (reference sequence). V was clipped by 6 bases and J by 6 bases, with 9 bases between them. The CDR3 consists of 11 residues. The CDR3 DNA follows: TGTGCCAGCAGCCCACTCATCGAGCAGTACGTC. This encodes CASSPLIEQYV.

This clonotype was seen at least ten times. The chain couples TRBV9 to TRBJ1-1; TRBD1 matches 9 bases. The length of the CDR3 is 16 residues. The V segment lost 0 bases and the J segment 5 bases; nucleotides outside the gene matches: 8. CDR1 and CDR2 (germline): SGDLS, YYNGEE. The CDR3 DNA sequence: TGTGCCAGCAGCGTAGGGGACAGGGTTGGGGGGACTGAAGCTTTCTTT. Its translation: CASSVGDRVGGTEAFF.

This clonotype showed up many times. The chain uses TRBV9 and TRBJ2-5; either TRBD1 or TRBD2 may supply D (5 bases each). Germline lookup yields CDR1 SGDLS and CDR2 YYNGEE. This CDR3 has 13 amino acids. V was cut by 4 bases and J by 2 bases, with 9 bases left in between. In nucleotides, the CDR3 is TGTGCCAGCAGCCTAGGGACGCAAGAGACCCAGTACTTC. Encoded protein: CASSLGTQETQYF.

This clonotype was counted at least ten times. V gene TRBV9 combines with J gene TRBJ2-6; no firm D call. This CDR3 comprises 14 residues. Germline CDR1 is SGDLS and CDR2 is YYNGEE. Trimming pared 0 bases from V and 0 bases from J, leaving 1 base between. Here the CDR3 reads CASSVGSGANVLTF. The CDR3 DNA reads as TGTGCCAGCAGCGTAGGCTCTGGGGCCAACGTCCTGACTTTC.